The 13 T cell receptor beta chains given below trace back to one sample, sequenced in a study of beta chain features in type 1 diabetes. Regarding the study as a whole: Shortening of TCRB CDR3s, moderate but significant, appeared in all four CD4+ subsets of Type 1 diabetes patients.

Their antigens are not known. All of the isolated RNA was reverse transcribed, so expressed TCRB transcripts were sequenced. Method: immunoSEQ multiplex PCR; TCRdb's copy keeps in-frame clones and lacks some. This sample has roughly 100,000 clones, with approximately 30% found just once. Input material: central memory CD4+ T cells from blood. These TCRs come from a woman under 30 with type 1 diabetes.

This clone was seen a handful of times. The chain has TRBV29-1 and TRBJ1-5, with 9 bases that match TRBD1. The V segment lost 5 bases and the J segment 3 bases; nucleotides outside the gene matches: 5. This CDR3 has 14 residues. From germline, CDR1 is SQVTM and CDR2 ANQGSEA. The CDR3 loop is CSVTGTGFNQPQHF. CDR3 DNA: TGCAGCGTTACAGGGACAGGGTTCAATCAGCCCCAGCATTTT. The whole variable domain, filled in from reference TRBV29-1 and TRBJ1-5, reads SAVISQKPSRDICQRGTSLTIQCQVDSQVTMMFWYRQQPGQSLTLIATANQGSEATYESGFVIDKFPISRPNLTFSTLTVSNMSPEDSSIYLCSVTGTGFNQPQHFGDGTRLSIL.

The genes are TRBV5-1 and TRBJ2-5, with 7 bases lining up with TRBD2. Germline V gene data show CDR1 as SGHRS and CDR2 as YFSETQ. J gave up 7 bases and V 5 bases, and 11 bases lay outside the gene matches. The CDR3 totals 14 residues. The CDR3 region is CASRNDGTKGTQYF. CDR3 coding DNA: TGCGCCAGCAGAAACGACGGGACTAAGGGGACCCAGTACTTC. Variable domain in full (rest from reference TRBV5-1 and TRBJ2-5): KAGVTQTPRYLIKTRGQQVTLSCSPISGHRSVSWYQQTPGQGLQFLFEYFSETQRNKGNFPGRFSGRQFSNSRSEMNVSTLELGDSALYLCASRNDGTKGTQYFGPGTRLLVL.

The chain uses TRBV9 and TRBJ1-2; D is possibly TRBD1 (5 bases). This CDR3 has 16 amino acids. Trimming removed 3 bases from V and 1 base from J, with 16 bases in between. Germline V CDR1 and CDR2: SGDLS, YYNGEE. The CDR3 bases are TGTGCCAGCAGCGCGCGCGGAGGGACCCTTAACTATGGCTACACCTTC. Amino acids: CASSARGGTLNYGYTF.

This clone has just a few counts. This rearrangement joins TRBV5-1 to TRBJ2-5, with D tentatively TRBD1 (5 bases). Germline V gives CDR1 SGHRS, CDR2 YFSETQ. The CDR3 extends over 14 amino acids. The V gene lost 3 bases and the J gene lost 2 bases, with 11 bases spanning the gap. Written as DNA, the CDR3 is TGCGCCAGCAGCTCCGCTCAGGGACAAGAGACCCAGTACTTC. It yields the protein CASSSAQGQETQYF. Supplemented by reference TRBV5-1 and TRBJ2-5, the full variable domain reads KAGVTQTPRYLIKTRGQQVTLSCSPISGHRSVSWYQQTPGQGLQFLFEYFSETQRNKGNFPGRFSGRQFSNSRSEMNVSTLELGDSALYLCASSSAQGQETQYFGPGTRLLVL.

This clone has just a few counts. This chain links TRBV5-4 with TRBJ2-1; 12 bases align to TRBD2. This CDR3 is built from 15 residues. Germline values: CDR1 SGHNT, CDR2 YYREEE (reference sequence). Trimming took 3 bases from V and 9 from J; bases not matched to a gene: 7. The CDR3 is CASSSSGRAIGEQFF. The CDR3 DNA is TGTGCCAGCAGCTCTAGCGGGAGGGCTATAGGTGAGCAGTTCTTC.

V gene TRBV2 combines with J gene TRBJ1-2; TRBD1 agrees at 8 bases. Germline CDR1 SNHLY, CDR2 FYNNEI. After removal of 6 bases from V and 4 bases from J, the junction contained 10 bases not matched to a gene. The CDR3 is 15 amino acids. Here the CDR3 DNA reads TGTGCCAGCAGCGATTCCGAGACAGGGGTCTATGGCTACACCTTC. This encodes CASSDSETGVYGYTF.

V gene TRBV5-1 combines with J gene TRBJ1-2; no firm D call. The V end lost 4 bases, the J end lost 1 base, and 5 bases lay between the germline ends. The V gene's germline CDR1 is SGHRS and CDR2 YFSETQ. The CDR3 totals 12 residues. CDR3 DNA sequence: TGCGCCAGCAGCATGAGTAACTATGGCTACACCTTC. Protein product: CASSMSNYGYTF.

This clone was counted only a few times. The J gene is TRBJ2-3, the V gene TRBV2, with 12 bases matching TRBD2. This CDR3 region has 15 residues. The V gene's germline CDR1 is SNHLY and CDR2 FYNNEI. V was clipped by 4 bases and J by 3 bases; unmatched bases: 2. CDR3 sequence (DNA): TGTGCCAGCAGTGGACTAGCGGGAGCTACAGATACGCAGTATTTT. This translates into CASSGLAGATDTQYF.

The rearrangement links TRBV27 to TRBJ2-7; D remains unclear. The CDR3 totals 13 residues. The germline V gene has CDR1 MNHEY and CDR2 SMNVEV (reference sequence). Trimming shortened V by 3 bases and J by 6 bases, and 12 bases separated the two germline ends. CDR3 residues: CASSFIQGGEQYV. CDR3 DNA sequence: TGTGCCAGCAGTTTTATACAAGGCGGCGAGCAGTACGTC.

The chain employs TRBV5-6 and TRBJ1-2; D not resolved. Germline CDR1 is SGHDT and CDR2 is YYEEEE. Trimming took off 1 base at V and 3 bases at J, with 10 bases between the two ends. The CDR3 extends over 14 amino acids. The CDR3 DNA reads as TGTGCCAGCAGCTTGATGGCCAATGACTATGGCTACACCTTC. It encodes CASSLMANDYGYTF. Variable domain in full (rest from reference TRBV5-6 and TRBJ1-2): DAGVTQSPTHLIKTRGQQVTLRCSPKSGHDTVSWYQQALGQGPQFIFQYYEEEERQRGNFPDRFSGHQFPNYSSELNVNALLLGDSALYLCASSLMANDYGYTFGSGTRLTVV.

CDR3 residues: CASSLGDMPPYEQYF. The CDR3 nucleotides read TGCGCCAGCAGCTTGGGTGACATGCCTCCCTACGAGCAGTACTTC. This chain uses TRBV5-1 with TRBJ2-7; no definite D call. The CDR3 contains 15 residues. Per the germline V gene, CDR1 is SGHRS and CDR2 is YFSETQ. Trimming took off 0 bases at V and 2 bases at J, with 12 bases between the two ends.

This clone turned up a few times. The rearrangement links TRBV2 to TRBJ2-3; D perhaps matches TRBD1 (5 bases). This CDR3 is 15 amino acids long. The V and J ends lost 5 bases and 2 bases respectively, with 14 bases between them. CDR1 and CDR2 from the germline V gene are SNHLY and FYNNEI. The CDR3 sequence: CASSTTEAFTDTQYF. For the CDR3, the DNA is TGTGCCAGCAGTACGACAGAAGCCTTCACAGATACGCAGTATTTT.

The V call is TRBV5-1, the J call TRBJ2-7, with 7 bases that match TRBD1. CDR1 SGHRS and CDR2 YFSETQ come from the germline V gene. The CDR3 covers 17 residues. Trimming cost V 0 bases and J 2 bases; bases outside gene matches: 11. For the CDR3, the DNA is TGCGCCAGCAGCTTGGCCCCCCGACAGGGTTTGCCCTACGAGCAGTACTTC. It is translated as CASSLAPRQGLPYEQYF.